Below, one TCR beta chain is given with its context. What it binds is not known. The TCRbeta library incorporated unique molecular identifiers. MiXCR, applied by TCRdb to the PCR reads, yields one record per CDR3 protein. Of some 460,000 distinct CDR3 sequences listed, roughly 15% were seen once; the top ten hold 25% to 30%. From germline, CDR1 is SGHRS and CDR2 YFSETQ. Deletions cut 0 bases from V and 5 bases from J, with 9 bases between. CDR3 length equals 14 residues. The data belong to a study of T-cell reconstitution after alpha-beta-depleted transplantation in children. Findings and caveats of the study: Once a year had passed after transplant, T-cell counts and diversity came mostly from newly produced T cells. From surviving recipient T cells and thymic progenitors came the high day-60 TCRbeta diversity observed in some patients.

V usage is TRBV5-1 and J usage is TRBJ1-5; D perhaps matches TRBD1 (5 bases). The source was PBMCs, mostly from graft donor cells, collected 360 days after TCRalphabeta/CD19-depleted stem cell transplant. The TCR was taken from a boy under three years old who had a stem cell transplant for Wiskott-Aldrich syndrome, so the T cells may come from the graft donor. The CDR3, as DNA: TGCGCCAGCAGCTTGGCCACAGGCCATCAGCCCCAGCATTTT. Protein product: CASSLATGHQPQHF.